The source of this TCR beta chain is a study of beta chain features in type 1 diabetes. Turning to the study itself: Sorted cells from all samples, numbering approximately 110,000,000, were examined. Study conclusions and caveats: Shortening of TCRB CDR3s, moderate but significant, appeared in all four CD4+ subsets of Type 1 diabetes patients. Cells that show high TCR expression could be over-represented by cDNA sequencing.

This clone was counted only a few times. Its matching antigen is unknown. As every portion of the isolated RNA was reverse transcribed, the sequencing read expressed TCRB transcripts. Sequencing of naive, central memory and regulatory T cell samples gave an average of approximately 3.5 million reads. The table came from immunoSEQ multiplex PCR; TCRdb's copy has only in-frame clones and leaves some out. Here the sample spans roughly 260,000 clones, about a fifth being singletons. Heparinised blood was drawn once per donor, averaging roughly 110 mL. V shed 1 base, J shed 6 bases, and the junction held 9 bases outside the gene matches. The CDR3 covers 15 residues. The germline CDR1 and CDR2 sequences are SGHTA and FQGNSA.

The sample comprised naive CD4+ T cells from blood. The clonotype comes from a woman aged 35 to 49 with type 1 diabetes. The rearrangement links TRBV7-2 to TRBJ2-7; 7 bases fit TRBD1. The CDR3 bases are TGTGCCAGCAGCTTAGAGGTGACAGGGTGGGGCGAGCAGTACTTC. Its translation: CASSLEVTGWGEQYF. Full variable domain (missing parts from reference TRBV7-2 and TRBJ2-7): GAGVSQSPSNKVTEKGKDVELRCDPISGHTALYWYRQSLGQGLEFLIYFQGNSAPDKSGLPSDRFSAERTGGSVSTLTIQRTQQEDSAVYLCASSLEVTGWGEQYFGPGTRLTVT.